The sample holds a few counts of the clone carrying this T cell receptor beta chain. In germline, CDR1 is MNHNS, CDR2 SASEGT. Trimming pared 8 bases from V and 6 bases from J, leaving 17 bases between. This CDR3 is 14 amino acids long. This specimen belongs to a study of shared clonotypes between healthy human individuals. TCRdb's copy holds only in-frame clones and misses some; the assay was immunoSEQ multiplex PCR. The sample contains 2,500,000 or so clones, 80% to 95% of which appear only once. The sequenced sample was naive CD4+ T cells from PBMCs. Documented subset: CD45RA+ positively selected. The TCR was taken from a man between 18 and 29 years old in good health. Some clones in this sample may be carry-over from other donors' samples. The V and J genes are TRBV6-1 and TRBJ1-5; tentative D call: TRBD1 (5 bases). CDR3 sequence reads: CASRWTQGPQPQHF. The DNA for the CDR3 is TGTGCCAGCCGATGGACGCAGGGACCTCAGCCCCAGCATTTT.